One and the same sample provided the 23 T cell receptor beta chains below, sequenced in a study of Ad26.COV2.S vaccination and SARS-CoV-2 variants. Repertoires were generated with immunoSEQ multiplex PCR, while TCRdb's copy carries only in-frame clones and drops some. Among about 350,000 clones listed, around nine tenths were seen once. Sample treatment: some 19 received Ad26.COV2.S at low or high dose, single or two shots; about 5 received placebo; per-sample allocation not given. Sample collection was performed on day 63 after the first vaccine or placebo injection. The sequenced sample was peripheral blood, obtained in a trial of Ad26.COV2.S vaccine versus placebo. All receptors come from a person between 18 and 65 years old who received the Ad26.COV2.S COVID-19 vaccine or a placebo.

CDR3 DNA: TGTGCCAGCAGCAGGACTAGGACGGAGACCCAGTACTTC. Translated: CASSRTRTETQYF. The rearrangement joins TRBV7-3 to TRBJ2-5, with 7 bases that match TRBD2. CDR3 size: 13 residues. Germline V gene data show CDR1 as SGHTA and CDR2 as FQGTGA. V trimming: 5 bases; J trimming: 5 bases; junction bases outside the gene matches: 5.

This clone was counted once. V is TRBV7-2 and J is TRBJ1-2; D ambiguous. Germline-derived CDR1 and CDR2 are SGHTA and FQGNSA. The CDR3 loop spans 16 amino acids. V gave up 0 bases and J gave up 0 bases, with 11 bases separating them. CDR3 in amino acids: CASSLAGGSTNYGYTF. In DNA, the CDR3 is TGTGCCAGCAGCTTAGCGGGCGGGAGCACTAACTATGGCTACACCTTC.

The V and J genes are TRBV28 and TRBJ1-3; 9 bases are a match to TRBD1. J gave up 2 bases and V 5 bases, and 7 bases lay outside the gene matches. The length of the CDR3 is 16 residues. From germline, CDR1 is MDHEN and CDR2 SYDVKM. CDR3 in amino acids: CASSTPGQGAGNTIYF. CDR3 DNA sequence: TGTGCCAGCAGTACACCGGGACAGGGTGCTGGAAACACCATATATTTT. The entire variable domain, with the rest obtained from reference TRBV28 and TRBJ1-3, is as follows: DVKVTQSSRYLVKRTGEKVFLECVQDMDHENMFWYRQDPGLGLRLIYFSYDVKMKEKGDIPEGYSVSREKKERFSLILESASTNQTSMYLCASSTPGQGAGNTIYFGEGSWLTVV.

The V and J genes are TRBV3-1 (or the pseudogene TRBV3-2) and TRBJ1-2, with TRBD1 matching over 8 bases. This CDR3 comprises 16 residues. J lost 4 bases, V lost 1 base, and 8 bases had no gene match. The germline V gene has CDR1 LGHDT and CDR2 YNNKEL (reference sequence). The CDR3 DNA follows: TGTGCCAGCAGCCAAGGCCCGGCAGGGGGCAGCTATGGCTACACCTTC. Translated, it gives CASSQGPAGGSYGYTF.

The rearrangement links TRBV14 to TRBJ2-2; D is possibly TRBD1 (5 bases). Germline V gene data show CDR1 as SGHDN and CDR2 as FVKESK. The CDR3 runs to 19 residues. V lost 4 bases, J lost 0 bases, and 21 bases lay in between. CDR3 nucleotide sequence: TGTGCCAGCAGCCTCGGCTTAGGCAGGGCTCGGACGAACACCGGGGAGCTGTTTTTT. Its translation: CASSLGLGRARTNTGELFF. Complete variable domain (other parts from reference TRBV14 and TRBJ2-2): EAGVTQFPSHSVIEKGQTVTLRCDPISGHDNLYWYRRVMGKEIKFLLHFVKESKQDESGMPNNRFLAERTGGTYSTLKVQPAELEDSGVYFCASSLGLGRARTNTGELFFGEGSRLTVL.

The chain employs TRBV21-1 and TRBJ1-6; the table's TRBD1 call for D was not verified on the DNA. TRBV21-1 is a pseudogene. The CDR3 contains 15 residues. CDR3 region: CASSKGETGNSPLHF. The DNA for the CDR3 is TGTGCCAGCAGCAAAGGGGAGACAGGGAATTCACCCCTCCACTTT.

The chain has TRBV28 and TRBJ2-1, with no clear D. The V gene lost 3 bases and the J gene lost 0 bases, with 15 bases spanning the gap. There are 17 residues in the CDR3. Germline CDR1 is MDHEN and CDR2 is SYDVKM. CDR3 region: CASSFYSGRSSYNEQFF. The DNA of the CDR3 is TGTGCCAGCAGTTTTTACTCGGGCAGGAGCTCCTACAATGAGCAGTTCTTC.

This chain uses TRBV7-9 with TRBJ1-1; 12 nucleotides line up with TRBD1. The CDR3 is 18 residues long. The J segment lost 4 bases and the V segment lost 5 bases, leaving 14 bases of the junction unmatched. Germline V gives CDR1 SEHNR, CDR2 FQNEAQ (reference sequence). CDR3: CASSALPGQGAGFTEAFF. The DNA of the CDR3 is TGTGCCAGCAGCGCATTACCGGGACAGGGGGCTGGCTTCACTGAAGCTTTCTTT.

The J gene is TRBJ1-2, the V gene TRBV7-2; D not certain. V was clipped by 2 bases and J by 0 bases, with 7 bases between them. The germline V gene has CDR1 SGHTA and CDR2 FQGNSA. The CDR3 sequence is 14 residues long. CDR3 loop: CASSLWSANYGYTF. CDR3 sequence (DNA): TGTGCCAGCAGCTTATGGTCCGCTAACTATGGCTACACCTTC.

The CDR3 is CASSLGVRDANYGYTF. The CDR3 nucleotides are TGTGCCAGCAGCTTAGGTGTGAGGGACGCTAACTATGGCTACACCTTC. The chain links TRBV7-9 to TRBJ1-2; TRBD1 might be the D (5 bases). This CDR3 region has 16 residues. V was cut by 1 base and J by 0 bases, with 12 bases left in between. Germline values: CDR1 SEHNR, CDR2 FQNEAQ (reference sequence).

V is TRBV15 and J is TRBJ2-4, with D perhaps matching TRBD2 (5 bases). Deletions cut 3 bases from V and 8 bases from J, with 14 bases between. There are 14 residues in the CDR3. Germline V CDR1 and CDR2: LNHNV, YYDKDF (reference sequence). CDR3 DNA sequence: TGTGCCACCAGCAGTCGGGATAACCAAGACATTCAGTACTTC. Protein: CATSSRDNQDIQYF.

The J gene is TRBJ2-5, the V gene TRBV3-1 (or the pseudogene TRBV3-2), with 15 bases matching TRBD2. The CDR3 is 15 amino acids. Per the germline V gene, CDR1 is LGHDT and CDR2 is YNNKEL (reference sequence). The trim removed 10 bases at V and 5 bases at J, leaving 8 bases unmatched. The CDR3 protein is CATGLAGGLGETQYF. The CDR3 DNA is TGTGCCACTGGACTAGCGGGAGGGCTGGGGGAGACCCAGTACTTC.

V is TRBV7-9 and J is TRBJ1-2, with D possibly TRBD1 on 6 matching bases. This CDR3 has 14 residues. Between the trimmed V and J ends, which lost 3 bases and 0 bases, there was a span of 8 bases. Germline CDR1 reads SEHNR; CDR2 reads FQNEAQ (reference sequence). The CDR3 sequence is CASSLTGANYGYTF. The CDR3 DNA is TGTGCCAGCAGCTTGACAGGAGCTAACTATGGCTACACCTTC.

The J gene is TRBJ1-1, the V gene TRBV19; unclear D gene. The germline V gene has CDR1 LNHDA and CDR2 SQIVND (reference sequence). CDR3 length equals 14 residues. Trimming took off 2 bases at V and 1 base at J, with 8 bases between the two ends. Here the CDR3 DNA reads TGTGCCAGTAGTATAATGGCGGCGAACACTGAAGCTTTCTTT. Protein product: CASSIMAANTEAFF.

V usage is TRBV7-9 and J usage is TRBJ2-7, with 11 positions matching TRBD1. There are 15 residues in the CDR3. The germline V gene encodes CDR1 SEHNR and CDR2 FQNEAQ (reference sequence). Losses at the gene ends were 5 bases for V and 2 bases for J; bases not matched to a gene: 5. CDR3 nucleotide sequence: TGTGCCAGCAGCCCTAGGGGACAGGGGGCCTACGAGCAGTACTTC. Translating gives CASSPRGQGAYEQYF.

Worth noting for this clone: Other DNA sequences of this sample code for an identical CDR3. The V and J genes are TRBV5-1 and TRBJ2-5, with no clear D. CDR3 length: 14 residues. The V gene's germline CDR1 is SGHRS and CDR2 YFSETQ. Trimming removed 2 bases from V and 2 bases from J, with 10 bases in between. The CDR3 reads CASSFGSGQETQYF. The CDR3 DNA follows: TGCGCCAGCAGCTTCGGCTCCGGACAAGAGACCCAGTACTTC.

The chain carries TRBV24-1 and TRBJ1-5; 8 nucleotides agree with TRBD1. Germline V gives CDR1 KGHDR, CDR2 SFDVKD. V gave up 2 bases and J gave up 5 bases; unmatched junction bases: 7. The CDR3 is made up of 16 amino acids. This chain's CDR3 is CATSDWGRGRDQPQHF. CDR3 in DNA: TGTGCCACCAGTGATTGGGGCAGGGGGCGCGATCAGCCCCAGCATTTT.

This chain links TRBV7-2 with TRBJ2-5; 11 bases are a match to TRBD1. V lost 5 bases and J lost 5; bases outside the gene matches: 10. The CDR3 has 16 residues. Germline values: CDR1 SGHTA, CDR2 FQGNSA. CDR3: CASSLGQGGMIETQYF. CDR3 bases: TGTGCCAGCAGCCTGGGACAGGGGGGGATGATTGAGACCCAGTACTTC.

The V call is TRBV24-1, the J call TRBJ2-2; the D gene is possibly TRBD1 (5 bases). The CDR3 has 12 residues. The V gene's germline CDR1 is KGHDR and CDR2 SFDVKD. The ends were cut back, 7 bases at V and 5 bases at J, with 7 bases in the middle. Here the CDR3 reads CATRGVTGELFF. CDR3 nucleotides: TGTGCCACCAGAGGGGTGACCGGGGAGCTGTTTTTT.

The rearrangement uses TRBV3-1 (or the pseudogene TRBV3-2) and TRBJ2-7, with a weak D call TRBD2 (8 bases). Trimming left V 0 bases short and J 6 bases short, with 33 bases between. CDR1 LGHDT and CDR2 YNNKEL come from the germline V gene (reference sequence). The CDR3 has 21 amino acids. In DNA form, the CDR3 reads TGTGCCAGCAGCCAAGAAAGGGGGCGAAGTAATCCGGGACTAGGTTGTTGCGAGCAGTACTTC. This translates into CASSQERGRSNPGLGCCEQYF.

This rearrangement joins TRBV7-2 to TRBJ2-1; either TRBD1 or TRBD2 may fit D (5 bases each). The V end was cut by 2 bases, the J end by 6 bases, with 14 bases between. Germline CDR1 reads SGHTA; CDR2 reads FQGNSA. The CDR3 consists of 15 residues. CDR3 residues: CASSLTGAASNEQFF. The CDR3 DNA is TGTGCCAGCAGCTTAACCGGGGCGGCGTCCAATGAGCAGTTCTTC. The variable domain in full, completed from reference TRBV7-2 and TRBJ2-1, reads GAGVSQSPSNKVTEKGKDVELRCDPISGHTALYWYRQSLGQGLEFLIYFQGNSAPDKSGLPSDRFSAERTGGSVSTLTIQRTQQEDSAVYLCASSLTGAASNEQFFGPGTRLTVL.

The chain carries TRBV19 and TRBJ2-4; 8 positions match TRBD1. With 5 bases clipped from V and 5 bases from J, the junction kept 8 bases outside the gene matches. Germline CDR1 is LNHDA and CDR2 is SQIVND (reference sequence). CDR3 size: 15 residues. The CDR3 bases are TGTGCCAGTAGTCCATCGGACAGGGACGAAAACATTCAGTACTTC. Translated, it gives CASSPSDRDENIQYF.

This clone was observed a few times. The chain recombines TRBV28 with TRBJ2-3; possibly TRBD2 for D (5 bases). This CDR3 contains 12 residues. Germline assignment: CDR1 MDHEN and CDR2 SYDVKM. V was shortened by 8 bases and J by 14 bases, with 20 bases between the two germline ends. CDR3 sequence reads: CASGREDHLTYF. The DNA for the CDR3 is TGTGCCAGCGGGAGAGAGGACCACCTCACGTATTTT.